The clone carrying this T cell receptor (beta chain) was detected once. The antigen is unknown. Assay: immunoSEQ multiplex PCR; the TCRdb copy retains only in-frame clones and omits some. The repertoire holds hundreds of thousands of clones, roughly 95% seen once, with about 0.12% in the top ten. This CDR3 contains 15 residues. This record comes from a study of shared clonotypes between healthy human individuals. Study-wide points: The researchers took only blood, and tissue repertoires probably look different. It was observed that approximately 5% of naive CD4 clonotypes were shared across a handful of donors. Generation probabilities were higher for clonotypes shared across all four sorted-subset donors than for unshared ones.

Selected positively for CCR7 and CD45RO-negative, naive CD8 cells excluded terminally differentiated effector memory CD45RA+ cells. This receptor was identified in a woman younger than 45 in good health. The chain carries TRBV21-1 and TRBJ2-5; TRBD2 is the table's D call and was not checked against the DNA. TRBV21-1 is a pseudogene. Sequences were obtained from naive CD8+ T cells sorted from blood. The CDR3 reads CASNDPPRNQETQYF. The DNA of the CDR3 is TGTGCCAGCAACGATCCCCCGCGTAACCAAGAGACCCAGTACTTC.